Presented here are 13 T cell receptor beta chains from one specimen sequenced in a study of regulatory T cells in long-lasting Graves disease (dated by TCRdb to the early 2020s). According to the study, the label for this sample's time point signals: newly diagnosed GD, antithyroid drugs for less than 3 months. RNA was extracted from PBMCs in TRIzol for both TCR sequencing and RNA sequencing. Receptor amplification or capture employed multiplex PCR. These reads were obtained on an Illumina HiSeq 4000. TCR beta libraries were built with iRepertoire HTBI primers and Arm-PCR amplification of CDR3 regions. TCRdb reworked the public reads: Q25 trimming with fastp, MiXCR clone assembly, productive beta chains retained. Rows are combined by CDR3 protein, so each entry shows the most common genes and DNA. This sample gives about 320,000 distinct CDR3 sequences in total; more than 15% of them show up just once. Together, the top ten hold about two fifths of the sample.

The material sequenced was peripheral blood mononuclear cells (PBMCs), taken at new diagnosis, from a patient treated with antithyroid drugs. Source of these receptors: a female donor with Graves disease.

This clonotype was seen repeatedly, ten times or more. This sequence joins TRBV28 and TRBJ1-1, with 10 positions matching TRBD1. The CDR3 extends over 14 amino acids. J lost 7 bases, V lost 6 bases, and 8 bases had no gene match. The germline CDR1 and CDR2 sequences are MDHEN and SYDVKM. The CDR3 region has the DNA TGTGCCAGCAGAGCCACCCGGGACAGGGGTGAAGCTTTCTTT. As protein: CASRATRDRGEAFF.

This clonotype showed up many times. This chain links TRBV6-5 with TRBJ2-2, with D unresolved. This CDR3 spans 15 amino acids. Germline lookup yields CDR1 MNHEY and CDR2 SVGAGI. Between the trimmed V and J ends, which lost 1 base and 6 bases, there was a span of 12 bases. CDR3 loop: CASSYFPRRAGELFF. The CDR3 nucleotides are TGTGCCAGCAGTTACTTTCCCCGGAGAGCCGGGGAGCTGTTTTTT.

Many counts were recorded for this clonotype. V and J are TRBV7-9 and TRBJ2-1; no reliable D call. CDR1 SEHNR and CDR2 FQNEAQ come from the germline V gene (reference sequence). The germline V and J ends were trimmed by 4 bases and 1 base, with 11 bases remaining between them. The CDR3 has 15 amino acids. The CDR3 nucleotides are TGTGCCAGCAGCTCCAGCTCTAGGTCCTACAATGAGCAGTTCTTC. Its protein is CASSSSSRSYNEQFF.

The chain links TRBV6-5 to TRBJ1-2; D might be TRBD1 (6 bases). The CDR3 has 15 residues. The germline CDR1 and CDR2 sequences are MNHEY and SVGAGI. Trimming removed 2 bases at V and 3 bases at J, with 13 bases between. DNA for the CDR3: TGTGCCAGCAGTTACGACGACGCAGGGGACTATGGCTACACCTTC. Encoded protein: CASSYDDAGDYGYTF.

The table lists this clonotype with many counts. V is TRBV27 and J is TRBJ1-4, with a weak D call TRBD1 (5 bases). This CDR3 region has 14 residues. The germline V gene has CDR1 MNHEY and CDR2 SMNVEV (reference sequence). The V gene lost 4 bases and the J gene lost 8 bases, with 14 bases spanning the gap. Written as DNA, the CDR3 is TGTGCCAGCAGTTACGGTTCCTGGGGGGAAAAACTGTTTTTT. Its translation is CASSYGSWGEKLFF.

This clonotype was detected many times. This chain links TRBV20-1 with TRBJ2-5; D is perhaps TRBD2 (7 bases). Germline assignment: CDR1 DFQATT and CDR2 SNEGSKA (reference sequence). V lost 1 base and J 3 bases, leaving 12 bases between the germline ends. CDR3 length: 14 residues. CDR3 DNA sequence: TGCAGTGCTAGAGTCGTAGGGGGGGAAGAGACCCAGTACTTC. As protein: CSARVVGGEETQYF.

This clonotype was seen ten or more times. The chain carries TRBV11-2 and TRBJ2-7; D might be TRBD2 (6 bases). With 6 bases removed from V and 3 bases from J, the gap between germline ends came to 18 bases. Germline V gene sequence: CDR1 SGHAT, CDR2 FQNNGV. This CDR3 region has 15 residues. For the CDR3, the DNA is TGTGCCAGCAGTCCTTGGGGGGTACCAATCTACGAGCAGTACTTC. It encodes CASSPWGVPIYEQYF.

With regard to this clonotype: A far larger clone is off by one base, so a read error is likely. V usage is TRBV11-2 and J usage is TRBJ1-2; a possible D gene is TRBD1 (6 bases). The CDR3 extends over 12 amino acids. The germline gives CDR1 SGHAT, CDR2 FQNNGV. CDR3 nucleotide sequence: TGTGCCAGCAGCCAGAGGGGGGATGGCGACACCTTC. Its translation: CASSQRGDGDTF.

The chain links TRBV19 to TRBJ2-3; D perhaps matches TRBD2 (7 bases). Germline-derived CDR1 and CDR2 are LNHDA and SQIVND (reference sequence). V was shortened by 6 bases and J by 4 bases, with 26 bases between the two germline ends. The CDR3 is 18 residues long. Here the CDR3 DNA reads TGTGCCAGTAGGAACACGGGGGGCGCGTTTTGGTTCGCAGATACGCAGTATTTT. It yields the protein CASRNTGGAFWFADTQYF.

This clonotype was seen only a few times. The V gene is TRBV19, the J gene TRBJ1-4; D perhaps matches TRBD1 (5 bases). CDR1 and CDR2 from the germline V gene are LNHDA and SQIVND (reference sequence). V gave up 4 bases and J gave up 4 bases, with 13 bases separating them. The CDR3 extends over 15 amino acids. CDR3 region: CASSTGGTRNEKLFF. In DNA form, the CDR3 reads TGTGCCAGTAGTACCGGCGGGACCCGTAATGAAAAACTGTTTTTT.

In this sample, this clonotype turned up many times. The CDR3, as DNA: TGTGCCAGCAGTTCGAGTTGGATTGGCACAGATACGCAGTATTTT. Residues: CASSSSWIGTDTQYF. V is TRBV6-5 and J is TRBJ2-3; D is unclear. V was trimmed by 4 bases and J by 1 base, leaving 12 bases between them. Germline V lookup: CDR1 MNHEY, CDR2 SVGAGI. The CDR3 consists of 15 residues.

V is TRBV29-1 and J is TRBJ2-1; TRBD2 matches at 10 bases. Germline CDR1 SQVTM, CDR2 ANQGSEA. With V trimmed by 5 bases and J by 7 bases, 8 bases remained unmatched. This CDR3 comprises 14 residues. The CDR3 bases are TGCAGCGTTACGGGGGGACTAGCGCGTAATGAGCAGTTCTTC. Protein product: CSVTGGLARNEQFF.

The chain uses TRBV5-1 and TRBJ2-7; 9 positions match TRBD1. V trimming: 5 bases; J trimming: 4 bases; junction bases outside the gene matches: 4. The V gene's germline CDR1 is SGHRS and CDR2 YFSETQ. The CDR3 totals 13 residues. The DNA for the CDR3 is TGCGCCAGCAGAACCGGGACAGGGTACGAGCAGTACTTC. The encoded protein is CASRTGTGYEQYF.